These T cell receptor beta chains were read from a single sample in a study of T cells in Graves' hyperthyroidism and ophthalmopathy. TCRdb independently ran MiXCR on the multiplex PCR reads; one entry per CDR3 protein. The sample has 400,000 to 500,000 distinct CDR3 sequences, roughly 15% seen once. The sample was blood. These TCRs come from a man younger than 30 with Graves' ophthalmopathy. Both conserved end residues are trimmed from each CDR3. Some rows mark clone size as missing; the rest say once, few, many or name a class of expanded clone.

ASSSTTGNEYNEQF	TRBJ2-1	TRBV5-1	many
ASSDLGAPHPQH	TRBJ1-5	TRBV2	many
AIRTGGETF	TRBJ1-1	TRBV27	few
ASSYRRDNQPQH	TRBJ1-5	TRBV6-5	few
ASSPRAGGSTDTQY	TRBJ2-3	TRBV18	many
SAREDGTGTYEQY	TRBJ2-7	TRBV20-1	many
ASSFLTGGANIQY	TRBJ2-4	TRBV5-6	NA
ASSAGRRGEQF	TRBJ2-1	TRBV7-3	many
AWNRGGTEAF	TRBJ1-1	TRBV30	many
ASSYLSGTVNTEAF	TRBJ1-1	TRBV5-5	NA
ASSRGQLSTEAF	TRBJ1-1	TRBV3-1	NA